The rows below give T cell receptor beta chains drawn from one sample of a study of blood T cell repertoires in COVID-19. Sequenced by immunoSEQ multiplex PCR; TCRdb stores in-frame clones only, minus some. This table holds roughly 100,000 clones, 75% to 85% found once. Material for sequencing was peripheral blood. The source is a man at least 80 years old with COVID-19, enrolled during active disease. Both conserved end residues are part of each CDR3. The D gene is left open where the match is weak. A row's size may be missing; if present it is once, few, many or a size class.

J: TRBJ2-7; D: TRBD1; V: TRBV7-9; size: NA; CDR3: CASSLSWGTGLSEQYF; DNA: TGTGCCAGCAGCTTGAGTTGGGGGACAGGGTTAAGCGAGCAGTACTTC
J: TRBJ2-7; D: NA; V: TRBV7-3; size: NA; CDR3: CASSPSGGTIYEQYF; DNA: TGTGCCAGCAGCCCCAGTGGGGGGACCATCTACGAGCAGTACTTC
J: TRBJ2-7; D: NA; V: TRBV7-6; size: NA; CDR3: CASSLAADPEGYEQYF; DNA: TGTGCCAGCAGCTTAGCGGCGGATCCGGAGGGATACGAGCAGTACTTC
J: TRBJ1-4; D: NA; V: TRBV24-1; size: NA; CDR3: CATSDAGTTNEKLFF; DNA: TGTGCCACCAGTGATGCCGGGACAACTAATGAAAAACTGTTTTTT
J: TRBJ2-1; D: TRBD1; V: TRBV28; size: NA; CDR3: CASSETRGRNEQFF; DNA: TGTGCCAGCAGCGAAACGAGGGGGCGGAATGAGCAGTTCTTC
J: TRBJ1-2; D: NA; V: TRBV14; size: once; CDR3: CASSQGRAMGYTF; DNA: TGTGCCAGCAGCCAAGGGAGAGCGATGGGCTACACCTTC
J: TRBJ2-3; D: TRBD2; V: TRBV2; size: NA; CDR3: CASSVRLAITDTQYF; DNA: TGTGCCAGCAGTGTTCGACTAGCGATCACAGATACGCAGTATTTT
J: TRBJ2-1; D: TRBD2; V: TRBV28; size: NA; CDR3: CASSFALAGVLFGNEQFF; DNA: TGTGCCAGCAGTTTTGCACTAGCGGGAGTCCTGTTTGGCAATGAGCAGTTCTTC
J: TRBJ2-1; D: TRBD2; V: TRBV5-5; size: NA; CDR3: CASSLEGGWVQFF; DNA: TGTGCCAGCAGCTTGGAGGGAGGGTGGGTGCAGTTCTTC
J: TRBJ1-2; D: NA; V: TRBV4-1; size: NA; CDR3: CASSQEEGGYGYTF; DNA: TGCGCCAGCAGCCAAGAGGAGGGTGGCTATGGCTACACCTTC
J: TRBJ1-1; D: NA; V: TRBV5-1; size: NA; CDR3: CASSLASGVTEAFF; DNA: TGCGCCAGCAGCTTGGCATCTGGAGTCACTGAAGCTTTCTTT
J: TRBJ1-2; D: TRBD1; V: TRBV28; size: once; CDR3: CASSPGQGRLYGYTF; DNA: TGTGCCAGCAGCCCGGGACAGGGGCGCCTCTATGGCTACACCTTC
J: TRBJ2-7; D: NA; V: TRBV11-2; size: many; CDR3: CASSLVRGSTYEQYF; DNA: TGTGCCAGCAGCTTAGTTCGGGGATCGACCTACGAGCAGTACTTC
J: TRBJ1-1; D: NA; V: TRBV2; size: few; CDR3: CASRMDRNTEAFF; DNA: TGTGCCAGCAGAATGGACAGAAACACTGAAGCTTTCTTT
J: TRBJ1-1; D: TRBD1; V: TRBV5-1; size: NA; CDR3: CASSLTGDSNTEAFF; DNA: TGCGCCAGCAGCTTGACAGGGGACTCGAACACTGAAGCTTTCTTT
J: TRBJ1-5; D: NA; V: TRBV28; size: once; CDR3: CASSLFRGYSNQPQHF; DNA: TGTGCCAGCAGTTTGTTCAGGGGATATAGCAATCAGCCCCAGCATTTT
J: TRBJ2-5; D: NA; V: TRBV4-2; size: NA; CDR3: CASSQDYPRQETQYF; DNA: TGTGCCAGCAGCCAAGATTATCCTAGACAAGAGACCCAGTACTTC
J: TRBJ2-1; D: TRBD2; V: TRBV4-2; size: few; CDR3: CASSRGTSGLSDNEQFF; DNA: TGTGCCAGCAGCCGAGGGACTAGCGGCCTGTCTGACAATGAGCAGTTCTTC
J: TRBJ2-3; D: TRBD1; V: TRBV5-4; size: NA; CDR3: CASSLAGQELLDTQYF; DNA: TGTGCCAGCAGCTTGGCCGGACAGGAACTTTTAGATACGCAGTATTTT
J: TRBJ1-2; D: NA; V: TRBV7-2; size: NA; CDR3: CASSLFSGTNYGYTF; DNA: TGTGCCAGCAGCTTATTCTCAGGGACTAACTATGGCTACACCTTC
J: TRBJ1-1; D: TRBD1; V: TRBV6-1; size: NA; CDR3: CASSEAQWGQEAFF; DNA: TGTGCCAGCAGTGAAGCGCAATGGGGACAGGAAGCTTTCTTT
J: TRBJ2-7; D: NA; V: TRBV13; size: NA; CDR3: CASSLGSEQYF; DNA: TGTGCCAGCAGCTTAGGGAGCGAGCAGTACTTC
J: TRBJ2-7; D: TRBD2; V: TRBV4-2; size: NA; CDR3: CASSQRDYSSYEQYF; DNA: TGTGCCAGCAGCCAGAGGGACTATAGCTCCTACGAGCAGTACTTC
J: TRBJ2-7; D: TRBD1; V: TRBV5-1; size: NA; CDR3: CASSSRDRGYEQYF; DNA: TGCGCCAGCAGCTCCCGGGACAGGGGTTACGAGCAGTACTTC
J: TRBJ2-2; D: NA; V: TRBV29-1; size: few; CDR3: CSVSPFRGELFF; DNA: TGCAGCGTCTCCCCGTTTCGGGGGGAGCTGTTTTTT
J: TRBJ2-7; D: TRBD1; V: TRBV5-4; size: NA; CDR3: CASSLPGTGGAYEQYF; DNA: TGTGCCAGCAGCTTGCCCGGGACAGGGGGGGCCTACGAGCAGTACTTC
J: TRBJ2-3; D: TRBD2; V: TRBV13; size: NA; CDR3: CASSTTSGRAPRLPTDTQYF; DNA: TGTGCCAGCAGCACCACTAGCGGGAGGGCCCCACGCCTCCCCACAGATACGCAGTATTTT
J: TRBJ2-2; D: TRBD2; V: TRBV4-3; size: NA; CDR3: CASSQELIAGLNTGELFF; DNA: TGCGCCAGCAGCCAAGAGTTAATAGCGGGATTGAACACCGGGGAGCTGTTTTTT
J: TRBJ2-3; D: TRBD2; V: TRBV25-1; size: NA; CDR3: CASSDGLAEGYTQYF; DNA: TGTGCCAGCAGTGACGGACTAGCGGAAGGTTATACGCAGTATTTT
J: TRBJ1-2; D: NA; V: TRBV6-6; size: NA; CDR3: CASSPRRDYGYTF; DNA: TGTGCCAGCAGTCCCCGACGGGATTATGGCTACACCTTC
J: TRBJ1-3; D: NA; V: TRBV29-1; size: NA; CDR3: CSVPLGNTIYF; DNA: TGCAGCGTTCCCTTGGGAAACACCATATATTTT
J: TRBJ2-1; D: TRBD2; V: TRBV24-1; size: NA; CDR3: CATGSVTSGKIWEQFF; DNA: TGTGCCACCGGATCCGTGACTAGCGGGAAGATTTGGGAGCAGTTCTTC
J: TRBJ2-7; D: TRBD2; V: TRBV25-1; size: few; CDR3: CASSESTSGRLEQYF; DNA: TGTGCCAGCAGTGAGTCTACTAGCGGGAGGTTAGAGCAGTACTTC
J: TRBJ1-4; D: NA; V: TRBV6-6; size: NA; CDR3: CASSRPRAEATNEKLFF; DNA: TGTGCCAGCAGTCGCCCCCGGGCGGAGGCAACTAATGAAAAACTGTTTTTT
J: TRBJ2-1; D: NA; V: TRBV5-1; size: NA; CDR3: CASSLGSQQANNEQFF; DNA: TGCGCCAGCAGCTTGGGGAGTCAGCAAGCAAACAATGAGCAGTTCTTC
J: TRBJ1-1; D: NA; V: TRBV19; size: NA; CDR3: CASSGQFTEAFF; DNA: TGTGCCAGTAGTGGACAGTTCACTGAAGCTTTCTTT
J: TRBJ2-1; D: NA; V: TRBV2; size: NA; CDR3: CASNRELGNEQFF; DNA: TGTGCCAGCAACAGGGAGCTGGGCAATGAGCAGTTCTTC
J: TRBJ2-1; D: NA; V: TRBV7-2; size: NA; CDR3: CASSLVSLRQGPGEQFF; DNA: TGTGCCAGCAGCTTAGTTTCTTTAAGGCAGGGGCCTGGTGAGCAGTTCTTC
J: TRBJ2-1; D: TRBD2; V: TRBV6-5; size: NA; CDR3: CASSSLGGTNNEQFF; DNA: TGTGCCAGCAGTTCCCTGGGCGGGACTAACAATGAGCAGTTCTTC